The source of this T cell receptor beta chain is a study of blood T cell repertoires in COVID-19. The CDR3 totals 16 residues. Trimming took 5 bases from V and 6 from J; bases not matched to a gene: 16. Germline assignment: CDR1 MDHEN and CDR2 SYDVKM. Libraries were prepared by immunoSEQ multiplex PCR; TCRdb keeps only in-frame clonotypes and omits some of them. This sample yields about 180,000 clones, of which 80% to 85% are seen a single time; 6.5% to 8.5% belongs to the top ten. The J gene is TRBJ2-7, the V gene TRBV28; 7 nucleotides line up with TRBD1. Sequencing was done on a sample of peripheral blood. The origin of this receptor is a woman between 70 and 85 years old with COVID-19, enrolled during active disease. The CDR3 sequence: CASSRTQTGLKGEQYF. The CDR3 region has the DNA TGTGCCAGCAGTCGGACCCAGACAGGGTTAAAAGGCGAGCAGTACTTC.